The T cell receptor (beta chain) under discussion was sequenced for a study of T-cell memory formation after mild COVID-19. MiXCR, run by TCRdb on the 5' RACE reads, gives a single entry per CDR3 protein. The sample holds 130,000 to 150,000 distinct CDR3 sequences; 15% to 20% are singletons and the top ten take 2% to 2.5%. The material sequenced was PBMCs or a T cell subset sorted from them (not recorded which). The source is an adult woman who had mild COVID-19 (a few samples of this study predate the infection). Cell type and time point are not known.

The CDR3 region is CASSESPGATGGETQYF. CDR3 nucleotides: TGTGCCAGCAGTGAATCTCCTGGAGCAACCGGGGGGGAGACCCAGTACTTC. V is TRBV2 and J is TRBJ2-5, with 7 bases lining up with TRBD2. The CDR3 has 17 residues. Trimming at V came to 2 bases and at J to 5 bases, leaving 14 bases not matched to a gene. CDR1 and CDR2 from the germline V gene are SNHLY and FYNNEI. Filled out from reference TRBV2 and TRBJ2-5, the complete variable domain reads EPEVTQTPSHQVTQMGQEVILRCVPISNHLYFYWYRQILGQKVEFLVSFYNNEISEKSEIFDDQFSVERPDGSNFTLKIRSTKLEDSAMYFCASSESPGATGGETQYFGPGTRLLVL.